The sequence of this TCR beta chain was determined in a study of cytomegalovirus exposure and HLA in healthy donors. The study, taken as a whole, reports: Many donors shared some public TCRs, even though most TCR sequences were rare. The likely explanation for a cluster of highly shared sequence variants was sequencing artifact.

A few counts support this clone. The antigen is unknown. 13 Jbeta primers and 60 Vbeta primers were used for the PCR. Produced via immunoSEQ multiplex PCR; TCRdb's table is partial and in-frame only. Seen here are approximately 27,000 clones, 62% observed once, and the top ten hold approximately 42%. With 5 bases clipped from V and 3 bases from J, the junction kept 9 bases outside the gene matches. Germline loops: CDR1 LNHDA, CDR2 SQIVND (reference sequence). The CDR3 loop spans 16 amino acids. This receptor was identified in a male donor in good health and CMV-seropositive. The genes are TRBV19 and TRBJ1-2; TRBD1 matches at 10 bases. The source material was PBMCs. CDR3 amino acids: CASSGTGARGDYGYTF. CDR3 nucleotides: TGTGCCAGTAGTGGGACAGGGGCCCGGGGCGACTATGGCTACACCTTC.